These 10 T cell receptor beta chains share one sample of origin, sequenced in a study of T cells in Graves' hyperthyroidism and ophthalmopathy. Amplification yielded TCR beta CDR3 regions, with RNA transcripts as the source. The HTBI primer set served for first-round RT-PCR of the TCR CDR3. Via MiXCR, TCRdb re-called the multiplex PCR reads, giving one row per CDR3 protein. This table holds approximately 610,000 distinct CDR3 sequences, roughly a sixth found once. Sequenced sample: blood. The receptors come from a young woman with Graves' hyperthyroidism.

With regard to this clonotype: One junction end does not reproduce the germline sequence, and a read error may be involved. This sequence joins TRBV5-1 and TRBJ2-1; D uncertain. The length of the CDR3 is 14 residues. Looked up from germline, CDR1 is SGHRS and CDR2 is YFSETQ. The CDR3 DNA is TGCGCCAGCAGCTCTACTCCCTCCTACAGTGAGCAGTTCTTC. Translating gives CASSSTPSYSEQFF.

This clonotype was observed a handful of times. CDR3 residues: CASRRQGGSNEQFF. CDR3 sequence (DNA): TGTGCCAGCAGACGACAGGGAGGTTCCAATGAGCAGTTCTTC. J is TRBJ2-1 and V is TRBV6-1; TRBD1 is a possible D gene (7 bases). V lost 6 bases to trimming and J lost 6 bases, with 15 bases between them. Germline V CDR1 and CDR2: MNHNS, SASEGT. CDR3 size: 14 residues.

Worth noting for this clonotype: A much bigger clone sits one base away, suggesting this may be a read error. This sequence joins TRBV12-3 or TRBV12-4 and TRBJ2-7; D not certain. TRBJ2-1 matches the DNA end more closely, so the J call is doubtful. The CDR3 extends over 13 amino acids. The DNA of the CDR3 is TGTGCCAGCAGTTTACTAACACCTTACGAGCAGTTCTTC. Translation gives CASSLLTPYEQFF.

This clonotype was seen at least ten times. The chain recombines TRBV10-2 with TRBJ2-7, with a tentative D call TRBD1 (5 bases). The CDR3 loop spans 14 amino acids. The ends were cut back, 6 bases at V and 7 bases at J, with 19 bases in the middle. Germline V gene data show CDR1 as WSHSY and CDR2 as SAAADI. CDR3 in amino acids: CASRPGPVQGEQYF. The DNA for the CDR3 is TGCGCCAGCAGACCCGGACCGGTCCAGGGTGAGCAGTACTTC.

This chain joins TRBV19 and TRBJ2-3; TRBD2 matches at 8 bases. This CDR3 is 15 amino acids long. V lost 7 bases to trimming and J lost 2 bases; unmatched junction nucleotides: 8. Germline CDR1 LNHDA, CDR2 SQIVND (reference sequence). CDR3 loop: CASILIAGITDTQYF. CDR3 nucleotides: TGTGCCAGTATCCTCATAGCGGGAATCACAGATACGCAGTATTTT.

In its sample, this clonotype was seen a few times. CDR3 sequence: CASSLVSDRAETQYF. In nucleotides, the CDR3 is TGTGCCAGCAGCTTAGTGTCGGATAGGGCAGAGACCCAGTACTTC. V gene TRBV7-2 combines with J gene TRBJ2-5; D gene uncertain. Germline CDR1 SGHTA, CDR2 FQGNSA. The CDR3 is made up of 15 amino acids. V was trimmed by 1 base and J by 4 bases, leaving 13 bases between them.

The chain joins TRBV28 to TRBJ1-5; D is unresolved. From germline, CDR1 is MDHEN and CDR2 SYDVKM. Trimming pared 3 bases from V and 5 bases from J, leaving 5 bases between. The CDR3 covers 12 residues. The chain's CDR3 is CASSFTDQPQHF. The CDR3 DNA reads as TGTGCCAGCAGTTTTACGGATCAGCCCCAGCATTTT. Full variable domain (rest looked up from reference TRBV28 and TRBJ1-5): DVKVTQSSRYLVKRTGEKVFLECVQDMDHENMFWYRQDPGLGLRLIYFSYDVKMKEKGDIPEGYSVSREKKERFSLILESASTNQTSMYLCASSFTDQPQHFGDGTRLSIL.

The table lists this clonotype with a few counts. The J gene is TRBJ2-7, the V gene TRBV12-3 or TRBV12-4; TRBD2 agrees at 8 bases. The CDR3 totals 15 residues. V gave up 2 bases and J gave up 2 bases; unmatched junction bases: 5. CDR3 amino acids: CASSLFAGGAYEQYF. Here the CDR3 DNA reads TGTGCCAGCAGTTTATTCGCGGGAGGAGCCTACGAGCAGTACTTC.

Ten or more counts support this clonotype. This chain connects TRBV29-1 to TRBJ1-5; D is ambiguous. The V and J ends lost 4 bases and 1 base respectively, with 5 bases between them. CDR3 length: 12 amino acids. CDR1 and CDR2 from the germline V gene are SQVTM and ANQGSEA. CDR3 sequence reads: CSVGGSNQPQHF. The CDR3, as DNA: TGCAGCGTTGGCGGGAGCAATCAGCCCCAGCATTTT. Supplemented by reference TRBV29-1 and TRBJ1-5, the full variable domain reads SAVISQKPSRDICQRGTSLTIQCQVDSQVTMMFWYRQQPGQSLTLIATANQGSEATYESGFVIDKFPISRPNLTFSTLTVSNMSPEDSSIYLCSVGGSNQPQHFGDGTRLSIL.

In this sample, this clonotype turned up many times. This chain links TRBV10-3 with TRBJ2-1, with 13 positions matching TRBD2. This CDR3 has 15 amino acids. V was pared by 11 bases and J by 9 bases, with 13 bases of the junction left unmatched. Germline CDR1 ENHRY, CDR2 SYGVKD. The CDR3, as DNA: TGTGCCGCCAGACCTGGGACTAGCGGGAAGGTTGAGCAGTTCTTC. Protein sequence: CAARPGTSGKVEQFF.